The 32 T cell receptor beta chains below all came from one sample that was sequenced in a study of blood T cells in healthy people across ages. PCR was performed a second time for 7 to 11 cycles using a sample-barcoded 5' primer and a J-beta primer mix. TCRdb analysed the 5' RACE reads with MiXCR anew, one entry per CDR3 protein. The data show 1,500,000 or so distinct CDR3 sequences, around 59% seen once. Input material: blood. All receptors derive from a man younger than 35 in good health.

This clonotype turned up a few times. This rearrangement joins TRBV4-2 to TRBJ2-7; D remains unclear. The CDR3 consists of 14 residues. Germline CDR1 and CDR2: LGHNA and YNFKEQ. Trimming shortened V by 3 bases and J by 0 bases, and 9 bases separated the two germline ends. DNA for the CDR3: TGTGCCAGCAGCCACCAGGTCATCTCCTACGAGCAGTACTTC. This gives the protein CASSHQVISYEQYF.

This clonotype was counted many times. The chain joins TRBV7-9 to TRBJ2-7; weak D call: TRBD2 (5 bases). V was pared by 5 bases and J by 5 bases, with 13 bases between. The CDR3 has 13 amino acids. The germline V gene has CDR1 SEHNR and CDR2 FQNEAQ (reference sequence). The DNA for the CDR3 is TGTGCCAGCAGCGGAGTGGGAGCCCACGAGCAGTACTTC. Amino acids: CASSGVGAHEQYF. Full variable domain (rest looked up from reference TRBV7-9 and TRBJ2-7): DTGVSQNPRHKITKRGQNVTFRCDPISEHNRLYWYRQTLGQGPEFLTYFQNEAQLEKSRLLSDRFSAERPKGSFSTLEIQRTEQGDSAMYLCASSGVGAHEQYFGPGTRLTVT.

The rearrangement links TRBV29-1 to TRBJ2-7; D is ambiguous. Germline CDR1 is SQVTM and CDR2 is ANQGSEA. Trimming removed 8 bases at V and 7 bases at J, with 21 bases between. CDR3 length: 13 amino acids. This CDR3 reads CSTRISLSNEQYF. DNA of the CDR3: TGCAGCACCCGGATTTCGCTCTCCAATGAGCAGTACTTC.

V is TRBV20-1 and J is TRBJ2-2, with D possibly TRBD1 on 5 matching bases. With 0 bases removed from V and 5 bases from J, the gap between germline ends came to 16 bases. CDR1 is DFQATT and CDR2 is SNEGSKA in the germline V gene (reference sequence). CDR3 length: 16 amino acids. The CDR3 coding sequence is TGCAGTGCTAGAGAGATTCCCCCACCAGGGACCGGGGAGCTGTTTTTT. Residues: CSAREIPPPGTGELFF.

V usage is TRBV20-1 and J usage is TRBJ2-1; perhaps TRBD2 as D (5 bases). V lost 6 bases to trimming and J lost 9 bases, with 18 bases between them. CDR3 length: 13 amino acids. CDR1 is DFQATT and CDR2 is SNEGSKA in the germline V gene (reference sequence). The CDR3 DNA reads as TGCAGTGCCAGGACTGCCCTGGAGCGTGAGCAGTTCTTC. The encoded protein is CSARTALEREQFF.

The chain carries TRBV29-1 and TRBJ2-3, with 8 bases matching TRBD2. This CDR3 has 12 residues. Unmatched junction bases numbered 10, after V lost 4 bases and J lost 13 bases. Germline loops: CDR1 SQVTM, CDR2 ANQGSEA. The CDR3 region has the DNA TGCAGCGTTGGGCTTAGCGGGAATAGGGAGTATTTT. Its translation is CSVGLSGNREYF.

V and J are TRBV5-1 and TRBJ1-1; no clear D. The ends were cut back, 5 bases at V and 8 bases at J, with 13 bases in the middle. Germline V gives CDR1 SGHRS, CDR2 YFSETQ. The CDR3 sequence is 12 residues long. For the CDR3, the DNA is TGCGCCAGCAGAATGAGCGGATTGGAAGCTTTCTTT. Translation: CASRMSGLEAFF.

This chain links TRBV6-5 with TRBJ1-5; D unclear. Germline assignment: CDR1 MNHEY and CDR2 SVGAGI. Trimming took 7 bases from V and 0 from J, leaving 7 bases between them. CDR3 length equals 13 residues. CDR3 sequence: CASTPGSNQPQHF. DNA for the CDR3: TGTGCCAGCACCCCGGGTAGCAATCAGCCCCAGCATTTT.

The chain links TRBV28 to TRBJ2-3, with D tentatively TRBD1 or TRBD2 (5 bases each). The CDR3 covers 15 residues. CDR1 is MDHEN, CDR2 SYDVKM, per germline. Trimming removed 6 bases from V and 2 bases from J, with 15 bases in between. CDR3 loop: CASRLPGRITDTQYF. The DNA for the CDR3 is TGTGCCAGCAGGTTACCGGGACGCATCACAGATACGCAGTATTTT.

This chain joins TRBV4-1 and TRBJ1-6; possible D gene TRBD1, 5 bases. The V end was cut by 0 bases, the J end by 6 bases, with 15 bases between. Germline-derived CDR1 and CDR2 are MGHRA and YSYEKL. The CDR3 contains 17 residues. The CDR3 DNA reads TGCGCCAGCAGCCAAGATTTCAGGGCGACTCGTAATTCACCCCTCCACTTT. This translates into CASSQDFRATRNSPLHF.

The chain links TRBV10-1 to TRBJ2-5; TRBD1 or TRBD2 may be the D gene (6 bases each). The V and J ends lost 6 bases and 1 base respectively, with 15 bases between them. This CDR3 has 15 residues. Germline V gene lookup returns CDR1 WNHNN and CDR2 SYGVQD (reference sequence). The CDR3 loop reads CASSHSGGLQETQYF. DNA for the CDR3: TGCGCCAGCAGCCACTCCGGGGGCCTCCAAGAGACCCAGTACTTC.

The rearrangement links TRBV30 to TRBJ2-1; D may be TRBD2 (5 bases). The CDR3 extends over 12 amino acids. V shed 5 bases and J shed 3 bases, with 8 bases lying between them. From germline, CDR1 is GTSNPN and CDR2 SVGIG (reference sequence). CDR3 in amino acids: CAWRGYYNEQFF. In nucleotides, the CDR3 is TGTGCCTGGCGGGGATACTACAATGAGCAGTTCTTC.

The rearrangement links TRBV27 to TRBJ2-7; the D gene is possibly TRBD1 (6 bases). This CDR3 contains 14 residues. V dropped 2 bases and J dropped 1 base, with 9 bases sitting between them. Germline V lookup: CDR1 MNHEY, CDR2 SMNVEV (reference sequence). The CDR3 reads CASSLIGQSYEQYF. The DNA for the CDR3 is TGTGCCAGCAGTTTAATAGGACAGTCCTACGAGCAGTACTTC.

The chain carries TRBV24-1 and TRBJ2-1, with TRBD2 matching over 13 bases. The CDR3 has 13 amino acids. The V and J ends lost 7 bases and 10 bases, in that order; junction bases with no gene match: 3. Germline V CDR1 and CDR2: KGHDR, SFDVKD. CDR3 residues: CATSRLAGGEQFF. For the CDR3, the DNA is TGTGCCACCAGCCGACTAGCGGGAGGAGAGCAGTTCTTC.

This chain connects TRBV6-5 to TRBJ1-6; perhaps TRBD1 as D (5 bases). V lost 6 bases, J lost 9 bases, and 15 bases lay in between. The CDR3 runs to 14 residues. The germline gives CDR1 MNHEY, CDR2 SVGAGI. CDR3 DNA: TGTGCCAGCAGCCTCACGACAGTCGGTTCACCCCTCCACTTT. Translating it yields CASSLTTVGSPLHF.

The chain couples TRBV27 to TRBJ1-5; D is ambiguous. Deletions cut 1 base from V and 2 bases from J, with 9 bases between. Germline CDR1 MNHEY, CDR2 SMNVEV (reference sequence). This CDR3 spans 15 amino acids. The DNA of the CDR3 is TGTGCCAGCAGTTTATACAGAATGGGCAATCAGCCCCAGCATTTT. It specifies CASSLYRMGNQPQHF.

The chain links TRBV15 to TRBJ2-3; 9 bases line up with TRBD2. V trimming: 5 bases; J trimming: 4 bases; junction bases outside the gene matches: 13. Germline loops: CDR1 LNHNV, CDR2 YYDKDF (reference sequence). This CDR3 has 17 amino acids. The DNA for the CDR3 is TGTGCCACCAGCCTGACGGTACGGACTAGCGTACCAGATACGCAGTATTTT. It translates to CATSLTVRTSVPDTQYF.

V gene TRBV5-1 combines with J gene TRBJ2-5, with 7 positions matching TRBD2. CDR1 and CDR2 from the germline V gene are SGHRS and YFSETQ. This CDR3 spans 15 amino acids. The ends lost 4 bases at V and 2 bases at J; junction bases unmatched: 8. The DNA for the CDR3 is TGCGCCAGCAGCGATGCTGCTAGCGGTCAAGAGACCCAGTACTTC. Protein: CASSDAASGQETQYF.

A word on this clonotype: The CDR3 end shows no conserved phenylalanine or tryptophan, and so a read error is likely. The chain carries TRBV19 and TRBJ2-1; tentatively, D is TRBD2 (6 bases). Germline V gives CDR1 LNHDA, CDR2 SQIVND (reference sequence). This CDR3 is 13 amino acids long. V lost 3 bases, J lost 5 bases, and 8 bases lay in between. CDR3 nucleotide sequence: TGTGCCAGTAGTATGGAGGGAAACAATGAGCAGTTCCTC. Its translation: CASSMEGNNEQFL.

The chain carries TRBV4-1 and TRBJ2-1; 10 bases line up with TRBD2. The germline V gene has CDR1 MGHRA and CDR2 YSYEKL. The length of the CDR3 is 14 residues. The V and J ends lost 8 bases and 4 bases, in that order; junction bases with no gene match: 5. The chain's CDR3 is CASRAGGPYNEQFF. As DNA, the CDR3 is TGCGCCAGCCGAGCGGGAGGGCCGTACAATGAGCAGTTCTTC.

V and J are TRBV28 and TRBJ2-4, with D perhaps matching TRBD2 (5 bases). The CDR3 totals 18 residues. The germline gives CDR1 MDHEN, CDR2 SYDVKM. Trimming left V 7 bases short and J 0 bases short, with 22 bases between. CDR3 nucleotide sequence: TGTGCCAGCACCTCCCTGATGTCGGGGTTTCGAGCCAAAAACATTCAGTACTTC. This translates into CASTSLMSGFRAKNIQYF.

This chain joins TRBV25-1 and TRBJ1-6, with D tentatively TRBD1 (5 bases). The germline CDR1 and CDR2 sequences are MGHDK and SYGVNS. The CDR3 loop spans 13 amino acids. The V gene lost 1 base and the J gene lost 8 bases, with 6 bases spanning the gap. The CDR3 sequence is CASSEWGDSPLHF. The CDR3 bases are TGTGCCAGCAGTGAATGGGGGGATTCACCCCTCCACTTT.

CDR3: CASSSSRNYSYNEQFF. The CDR3 region has the DNA TGTGCCAGCAGCTCGTCGAGGAACTACTCCTACAATGAGCAGTTCTTC. The rearrangement links TRBV13 to TRBJ2-1; D gene uncertain. CDR3 length: 16 amino acids. Germline CDR1 and CDR2: PRHDT and FYEKMQ (reference sequence). Trimming shortened V by 4 bases and J by 0 bases, and 13 bases separated the two germline ends.

This CDR3 is CASSFRDPTVTDTQYF. The CDR3 DNA reads as TGCGCCAGCAGCTTCCGGGACCCGACCGTGACAGATACGCAGTATTTT. J is TRBJ2-3 and V is TRBV5-1; TRBD1 or TRBD2 may be the D gene (5 bases each). The CDR3 is 16 amino acids. Trimming cost V 2 bases and J 3 bases, with 16 bases left between them. Germline CDR1 is SGHRS and CDR2 is YFSETQ.

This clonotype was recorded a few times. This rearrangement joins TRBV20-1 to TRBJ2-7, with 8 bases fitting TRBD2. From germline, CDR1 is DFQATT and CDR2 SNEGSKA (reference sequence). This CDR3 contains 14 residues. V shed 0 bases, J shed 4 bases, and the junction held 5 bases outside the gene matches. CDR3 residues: CSARDQRERYEQYF. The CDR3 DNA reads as TGCAGTGCTAGAGATCAGCGGGAGAGGTACGAGCAGTACTTC.

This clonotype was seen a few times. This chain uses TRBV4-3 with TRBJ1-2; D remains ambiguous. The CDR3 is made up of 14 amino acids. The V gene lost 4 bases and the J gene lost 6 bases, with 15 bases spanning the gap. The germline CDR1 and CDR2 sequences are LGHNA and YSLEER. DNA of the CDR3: TGCGCCAGCAGCCCGGTAGGCCCTATTCATGGCTACACCTTC. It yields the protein CASSPVGPIHGYTF.

CDR3 sequence (DNA): TGCAGTGCTGTGGGACTAGCGGGTAGGATGGGGGATACGCAGTATTTT. The encoded protein is CSAVGLAGRMGDTQYF. This chain links TRBV20-1 with TRBJ2-3; 12 bases are shared with TRBD2. Germline CDR1 and CDR2: DFQATT and SNEGSKA (reference sequence). Trimming removed 5 bases from V and 6 bases from J; junction bases left unmatched: 12. CDR3 length: 16 residues.

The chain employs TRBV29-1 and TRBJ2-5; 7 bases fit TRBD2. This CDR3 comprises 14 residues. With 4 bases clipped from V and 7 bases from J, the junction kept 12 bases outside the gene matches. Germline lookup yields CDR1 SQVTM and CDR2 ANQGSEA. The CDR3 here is CSVVNSGQPGTQYF. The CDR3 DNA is TGCAGCGTTGTGAATAGCGGGCAACCGGGGACCCAGTACTTC.

The CDR3 DNA is TGTGCCAGCAGCCCCCAGTGGGTACAGGGGGCGGGGTACAATGAGCAGTTCTTC. Translating gives CASSPQWVQGAGYNEQFF. V usage is TRBV5-6 and J usage is TRBJ2-1, with TRBD1 matching over 9 bases. This CDR3 comprises 18 residues. Per the germline V gene, CDR1 is SGHDT and CDR2 is YYEEEE. The junction had 15 bases not matched to a gene; V was cut back by 4 bases and J by 4 bases.

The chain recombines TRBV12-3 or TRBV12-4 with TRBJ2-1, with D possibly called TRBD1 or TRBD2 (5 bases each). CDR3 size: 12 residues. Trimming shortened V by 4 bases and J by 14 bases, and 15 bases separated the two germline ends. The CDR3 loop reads CASSSGTPHKFF. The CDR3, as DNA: TGTGCCAGCAGTTCCGGGACGCCCCATAAGTTCTTC.

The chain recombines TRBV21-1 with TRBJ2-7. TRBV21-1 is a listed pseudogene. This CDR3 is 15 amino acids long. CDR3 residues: CASSPNSSRSYEQYF. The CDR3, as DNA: TGTGCCAGCAGCCCCAACAGCAGTAGGTCCTACGAGCAGTACTTC.

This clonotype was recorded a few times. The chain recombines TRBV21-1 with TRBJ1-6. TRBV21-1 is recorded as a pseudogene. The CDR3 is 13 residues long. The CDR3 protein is CASWRCINSPLHF. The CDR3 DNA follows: TGTGCCAGTTGGAGGTGTATCAATTCACCCCTCCACTTT.